The present entry profiles one TCR beta chain with its context. Deletions cut 0 bases from V and 3 bases from J, with 9 bases between. Germline V gives CDR1 MNHEY, CDR2 SVGAGI. The CDR3 is 14 amino acids. In the original processing: Amplifying reference gene primers gave estimates of nucleated cell counts. Here immunoSEQ multiplex PCR was the method, and the copy in TCRdb shows in-frame clones only, minus some. For V, J and clone size, that table is used; D and trimming come from the DNA. The sample includes around 250,000 clones, about 86% seen only once; the top ten take approximately 6%. This record belongs to a study of blood T cell repertoires in COVID-19. Looking at the study overall: From the United States, Italy and Spain came samples of acute and convalescent COVID-19.

The sample was peripheral blood. The gene calls are TRBV6-5 and TRBJ2-7; D is uncertain. This clonotype originated in an elderly man with acute or convalescent COVID-19. CDR3 sequence: CASSYSGTYYEQYF. CDR3 coding DNA: TGTGCCAGCAGTTACTCCGGTACCTACTACGAGCAGTACTTC.